The 24 T cell receptor beta chains listed next were all sequenced from one sample in a study of T cell responses to AZD1222 COVID-19 vaccine. The method was immunoSEQ multiplex PCR; TCRdb's version includes in-frame clones alone and lacks a portion of them. The sample lists under 150,000 clones; roughly 90% were seen once. The specimen comprised peripheral blood, sampled 28 days after the second AZD1222 dose. These receptors were collected from an adult who received the AZD1222 COVID-19 vaccine.

V gene TRBV27 combines with J gene TRBJ2-2, with 8 bases fitting TRBD1. Trimming at V came to 5 bases and at J to 0 bases, leaving 8 bases not matched to a gene. The CDR3 loop spans 17 amino acids. CDR1 and CDR2 from the germline V gene are MNHEY and SMNVEV (reference sequence). The CDR3 is CASSPKSGGANTGELFF. The CDR3 nucleotides read TGTGCCAGCAGTCCGAAGTCAGGGGGCGCGAACACCGGGGAGCTGTTTTTT.

This clone was seen just once. The genes are TRBV4-1 and TRBJ2-1; 7 bases align to TRBD1. V lost 4 bases and J lost 6; bases outside the gene matches: 9. From germline, CDR1 is MGHRA and CDR2 YSYEKL. The CDR3 contains 15 residues. The CDR3 bases are TGCGCCAGCAGCCCCACGAACAGGGGTGGCAATGAGCAGTTCTTC. It encodes CASSPTNRGGNEQFF.

J is TRBJ1-1 and V is TRBV7-9; D call uncertain. The CDR3 is 12 residues long. V was shortened by 3 bases and J by 8 bases, with 10 bases between the two germline ends. Germline CDR1 reads SEHNR; CDR2 reads FQNEAQ (reference sequence). The DNA for the CDR3 is TGTGCCAGCAGCTTGGCTTCGCCGGAAGCTTTCTTT. As protein: CASSLASPEAFF.

The genes are TRBV5-6 and TRBJ1-2; a weak D match, TRBD1 (5 bases). Germline V gene data show CDR1 as SGHDT and CDR2 as YYEEEE. The CDR3 totals 14 residues. V was pared by 3 bases and J by 4 bases, with 13 bases between. The CDR3 bases are TGTGCCAGCAGCTGGGGCGACAGAAGCTATGGCTACACCTTC. Translating it yields CASSWGDRSYGYTF.

V gene TRBV5-1 combines with J gene TRBJ2-2; D gene uncertain. The CDR3 runs 14 residues. V was cut by 5 bases and J by 1 base, with 9 bases left in between. The V gene's germline CDR1 is SGHRS and CDR2 YFSETQ. The CDR3 region is CASSQDVNTGELFF. CDR3 nucleotides: TGCGCCAGCAGTCAGGACGTGAACACCGGGGAGCTGTTTTTT. Full variable domain (missing parts from reference TRBV5-1 and TRBJ2-2): KAGVTQTPRYLIKTRGQQVTLSCSPISGHRSVSWYQQTPGQGLQFLFEYFSETQRNKGNFPGRFSGRQFSNSRSEMNVSTLELGDSALYLCASSQDVNTGELFFGEGSRLTVL.

The chain has TRBV3-1 (or the pseudogene TRBV3-2) and TRBJ2-7; D may correspond to TRBD1 or TRBD2 (5 bases each). The CDR3 is 15 residues long. The V end was cut by 1 base, the J end by 2 bases, with 12 bases between. Germline assignment: CDR1 LGHDT and CDR2 YNNKEL (reference sequence). CDR3 nucleotide sequence: TGTGCCAGCAGCCAAGCAGGGATCGGGGCCTACGAGCAGTACTTC. It specifies CASSQAGIGAYEQYF.

The chain recombines TRBV28 with TRBJ1-6; D is ambiguous. Germline assignment: CDR1 MDHEN and CDR2 SYDVKM. The CDR3 is made up of 12 amino acids. The V and J ends lost 7 bases and 8 bases respectively, with 9 bases between them. CDR3 region: CASNEWDSPLHF. CDR3 nucleotides: TGTGCCAGCAACGAATGGGATTCACCCCTCCACTTT.

This chain joins TRBV11-2 and TRBJ2-7; either TRBD1 or TRBD2 may fit D (5 bases each). Germline values: CDR1 SGHAT, CDR2 FQNNGV. This CDR3 is built from 15 residues. V was cut by 3 bases and J by 7 bases, with 19 bases left in between. Here the CDR3 DNA reads TGTGCCAGCAGCTTTTCAGCCGGGGCTATTCGAGAGCAGTACTTC. It translates to CASSFSAGAIREQYF. The variable domain in full, with the rest retrieved from reference TRBV11-2 and TRBJ2-7, is EAGVAQSPRYKIIEKRQSVAFWCNPISGHATLYWYQQILGQGPKLLIQFQNNGVVDDSQLPKDRFSAERLKGVDSTLKIQPAKLEDSAVYLCASSFSAGAIREQYFGPGTRLTVT.

The chain uses TRBV4-3 and TRBJ2-1; TRBD2 matches at 7 bases. V dropped 4 bases and J dropped 10; count of bases not matched to a gene: 13. The CDR3 covers 15 residues. The V gene's germline CDR1 is LGHNA and CDR2 YSLEER. The CDR3 DNA reads as TGCGCCAGCAGCCCGGCGGGGGAGGGGCGAGCGGAGCAGTTCTTC. This translates into CASSPAGEGRAEQFF.

The CDR3 loop reads CASSFVGAETDTQYF. CDR3 sequence (DNA): TGCGCCAGCAGCTTTGTCGGTGCGGAAACAGATACGCAGTATTTT. The chain carries TRBV5-1 and TRBJ2-3; D unresolved. CDR1 SGHRS and CDR2 YFSETQ come from the germline V gene. The CDR3 runs 15 residues. Trimming stripped 2 bases from V and 3 bases from J, with 13 bases between.

The J gene is TRBJ2-7, the V gene TRBV6-5; the D gene is possibly TRBD2 (6 bases). Per the germline V gene, CDR1 is MNHEY and CDR2 is SVGAGI. CDR3 length: 14 amino acids. Trimming shortened V by 0 bases and J by 3 bases, and 9 bases separated the two germline ends. Written as DNA, the CDR3 is TGTGCCAGCAGTTACTCAAGGGACTTCTACGAGCAGTACTTC. It is translated as CASSYSRDFYEQYF.

The V and J genes are TRBV7-9 and TRBJ2-5, with 9 bases identical to TRBD2. The CDR3 is 15 residues long. CDR1 is SEHNR and CDR2 is FQNEAQ in the germline V gene (reference sequence). V lost 3 bases, J lost 2 bases, and 4 bases stayed unmatched. For the CDR3, the DNA is TGTGCCAGCAGCTTCCCTAGCGGGGAGCAAGAGACCCAGTACTTC. It encodes CASSFPSGEQETQYF.

The chain is built from TRBV5-1 and TRBJ1-5; 8 nucleotides match TRBD1. V was clipped by 4 bases and J by 3 bases; unmatched bases: 6. The CDR3 length is 15 residues. Germline CDR1 and CDR2: SGHRS and YFSETQ. Here the CDR3 DNA reads TGCGCCAGCAGCACTGGACAGGGTAACAATCAGCCCCAGCATTTT. Amino acid sequence: CASSTGQGNNQPQHF.

The V call is TRBV20-1, the J call TRBJ1-1; D might be TRBD1 (5 bases). The CDR3 extends over 11 amino acids. The germline CDR1 and CDR2 sequences are DFQATT and SNEGSKA (reference sequence). V was trimmed by 6 bases and J by 8 bases, leaving 13 bases between them. The CDR3: CSAILQEEAFF. The CDR3 coding sequence is TGCAGTGCCATTTTACAGGAGGAAGCTTTCTTT.

V and J are TRBV2 and TRBJ1-1, with TRBD1 as a possible D gene (6 bases). V was shortened by 8 bases and J by 0 bases, with 16 bases between the two germline ends. Germline-derived CDR1 and CDR2 are SNHLY and FYNNEI. This CDR3 has 15 residues. The CDR3 reads CASVIDGQLNTEAFF. Written as DNA, the CDR3 is TGTGCCAGCGTAATTGATGGACAGCTGAACACTGAAGCTTTCTTT.

The chain carries TRBV4-1 and TRBJ1-5; D remains ambiguous. The V end was cut by 0 bases, the J end by 5 bases, with 5 bases between. The CDR3 is made up of 13 amino acids. Looked up from germline, CDR1 is MGHRA and CDR2 is YSYEKL. CDR3 bases: TGCGCCAGCAGCCAAGATGCCCATCAGCCCCAGCATTTT. It is translated as CASSQDAHQPQHF.

This chain uses TRBV11-2 with TRBJ2-2; no clear D gene. Deletions cut 0 bases from V and 4 bases from J, with 9 bases between. This CDR3 has 15 amino acids. Looked up from germline, CDR1 is SGHAT and CDR2 is FQNNGV. CDR3 sequence: CASSLDPYSTGELFF. The CDR3 nucleotides read TGTGCCAGCAGCTTAGATCCCTATTCCACCGGGGAGCTGTTTTTT.

The chain recombines TRBV7-8 with TRBJ2-2; D remains ambiguous. This CDR3 region has 15 residues. V lost 5 bases, J lost 0 bases, and 10 bases lay in between. The germline CDR1 and CDR2 sequences are SGHVS and FQNEAQ. In DNA form, the CDR3 reads TGTGCCAGCAGCCCCAGGACGGCGAACACCGGGGAGCTGTTTTTT. Its protein product is CASSPRTANTGELFF. Combining the CDR3 with reference TRBV7-8 and TRBJ2-2 gives the whole variable domain GAGVSQSPRYKVAKRGQDVALRCDPISGHVSLFWYQQALGQGPEFLTYFQNEAQLDKSGLPSDRFFAERPEGSVSTLKIQRTQQEDSAVYLCASSPRTANTGELFFGEGSRLTVL.

The chain links TRBV3-1 (or the pseudogene TRBV3-2) to TRBJ1-2, with unresolved D. Trimming removed 0 bases from V and 5 bases from J, with 13 bases in between. This CDR3 region has 15 residues. Per germline, CDR1 LGHDT and CDR2 YNNKEL (reference sequence). CDR3 DNA: TGTGCCAGCAGCCAAGATGGCCGGCAGATTTATGGCTACACCTTC. This codes for CASSQDGRQIYGYTF.

The chain employs TRBV7-9 and TRBJ2-7, with 9 nucleotides matching TRBD2. The V segment lost 1 base and the J segment 4 bases; nucleotides outside the gene matches: 8. Looked up from germline, CDR1 is SEHNR and CDR2 is FQNEAQ (reference sequence). The CDR3 covers 16 residues. The CDR3 sequence is CASSLGASGVPYEQYF. CDR3 nucleotides: TGTGCCAGCAGCTTAGGGGCTAGCGGGGTTCCATACGAGCAGTACTTC.

This clone was detected only once. The chain uses TRBV7-7 and TRBJ2-5, with 11 bases identical to TRBD1. CDR1 is SSHAT and CDR2 is FNYEAQ in the germline V gene (reference sequence). This CDR3 spans 15 amino acids. V shed 5 bases and J 5 bases; nucleotides not matched to a gene: 7. The CDR3, as DNA: TGTGCCAGCAGCCCCCTGGGGACAGGGGGGGAGACCCAGTACTTC. This encodes CASSPLGTGGETQYF.

V and J are TRBV5-4 and TRBJ2-5, with 9 bases that match TRBD1. The trim removed 4 bases at V and 1 base at J, leaving 8 bases unmatched. Germline CDR1 SGHNT, CDR2 YYREEE (reference sequence). The CDR3 has 16 residues. DNA of the CDR3: TGTGCCAGCAGCCATGGGACAGGGAGGGCCCAAGAGACCCAGTACTTC. This codes for CASSHGTGRAQETQYF.

The chain combines TRBV7-3 with TRBJ1-2; D might be TRBD1 (5 bases). Per the germline V gene, CDR1 is SGHTA and CDR2 is FQGTGA. The V end was cut by 1 base, the J end by 8 bases, with 11 bases between. The length of the CDR3 is 13 residues. This chain's CDR3 is CASSLNPGRGYTF. For the CDR3, the DNA is TGTGCCAGCAGCTTAAACCCAGGGAGGGGCTACACCTTC.

The chain couples TRBV7-2 to TRBJ2-3, with 8 bases that match TRBD2. This CDR3 contains 16 residues. The V gene end was trimmed by 5 bases and the J gene end by 7 bases; junction bases not matched to a gene: 14. Germline CDR1 is SGHTA and CDR2 is FQGNSA. The CDR3 loop reads CASSPPGRGAANTQYF. The CDR3 DNA sequence: TGTGCCAGCAGCCCCCCGGGGCGGGGGGCCGCAAATACGCAGTATTTT.